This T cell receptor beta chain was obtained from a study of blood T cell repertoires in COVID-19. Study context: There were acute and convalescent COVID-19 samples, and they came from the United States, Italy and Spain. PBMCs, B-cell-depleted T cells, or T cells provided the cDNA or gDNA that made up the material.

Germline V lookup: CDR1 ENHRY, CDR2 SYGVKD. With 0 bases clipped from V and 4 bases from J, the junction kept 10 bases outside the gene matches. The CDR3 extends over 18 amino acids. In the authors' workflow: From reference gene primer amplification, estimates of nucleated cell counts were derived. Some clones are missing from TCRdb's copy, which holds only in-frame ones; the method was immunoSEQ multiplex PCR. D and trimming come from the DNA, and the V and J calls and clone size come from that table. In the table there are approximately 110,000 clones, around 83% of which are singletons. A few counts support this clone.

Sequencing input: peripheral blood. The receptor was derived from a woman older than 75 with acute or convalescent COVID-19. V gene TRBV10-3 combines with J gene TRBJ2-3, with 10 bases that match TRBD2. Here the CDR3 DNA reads TGTGCCATCAGTGAGTCCGGTATAAGCGGGAGGGCCTCAGATACGCAGTATTTT. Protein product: CAISESGISGRASDTQYF.